The 32 T cell receptor beta chains below all came from one sample that was sequenced in a study of shared clonotypes between healthy human individuals. Repertoires were generated with immunoSEQ multiplex PCR, while TCRdb's copy carries only in-frame clones and drops some. The repertoire holds approximately 2.4 million clones, approximately 96% seen once, with more than 0.1% in the top ten. The sequencing input was naive CD4+ T cells sorted from blood. Described subset: CD45RA+ positively selected. These receptors were obtained from a man aged 18 to 29 in good health.

The chain is built from TRBV5-1 and TRBJ2-2; perhaps TRBD1 as D (6 bases). The CDR3 has 17 residues. Germline V gives CDR1 SGHRS, CDR2 YFSETQ. Trimming removed 0 bases from V and 7 bases from J, with 19 bases in between. CDR3 nucleotides: TGCGCCAGCAGCTTGGTTGATCTGGGGGCGGTCGGCGGGGAGCTGTTTTTT. It yields the protein CASSLVDLGAVGGELFF.

The rearrangement joins TRBV23-1 to TRBJ2-5; no clear D gene. TRBV23-1 is placed among ORFs of uncertain function. The CDR3 consists of 15 residues. The V end was cut by 2 bases, the J end by 0 bases, with 10 bases between. The CDR3 sequence is CASSQSRRYQETQYF. DNA of the CDR3: TGCGCCAGCAGTCAAAGCAGGAGATACCAAGAGACCCAGTACTTC.

The chain joins TRBV7-9 to TRBJ2-7; D not certain. Deletions cut 5 bases from V and 4 bases from J, with 12 bases between. Germline V gene sequence: CDR1 SEHNR, CDR2 FQNEAQ (reference sequence). This CDR3 spans 13 amino acids. The DNA of the CDR3 is TGTGCCAGCAGCCACCGGGCCAATTACGAGCAGTACTTC. It specifies CASSHRANYEQYF.

The V call is TRBV18, the J call TRBJ1-4; perhaps TRBD1 as D (5 bases). Trimming took off 0 bases at V and 7 bases at J, with 15 bases between the two ends. This CDR3 region has 16 residues. Germline V CDR1 and CDR2: KGHSH, LQKENI. The CDR3 sequence: CASSPPSGTLGEKLFF. CDR3 nucleotide sequence: TGTGCCAGCTCACCACCGTCGGGGACCTTGGGTGAAAAACTGTTTTTT.

Turning to this clone: Other DNA sequences from this sample encode an identical CDR3 as well. The chain is built from TRBV29-1 and TRBJ2-6; the D is unclear. The CDR3 is 12 amino acids. Germline loops: CDR1 SQVTM, CDR2 ANQGSEA. The V end lost 4 bases, the J end lost 3 bases, and 4 bases lay between the germline ends. Here the CDR3 DNA reads TGCAGCGTTGCCGGTGGGGCCAACGTCCTGACTTTC. Amino acid sequence: CSVAGGANVLTF.

This chain connects TRBV5-1 to TRBJ2-7; D is perhaps TRBD2 (6 bases). Per germline, CDR1 SGHRS and CDR2 YFSETQ. V gave up 0 bases and J gave up 4 bases, with 20 bases separating them. This CDR3 is built from 17 residues. In DNA form, the CDR3 reads TGCGCCAGCAGCTTGGAGGCCCCGCTTGGGGGGTCTTACGAGCAGTACTTC. Translated, it gives CASSLEAPLGGSYEQYF.

This chain uses TRBV7-9 with TRBJ2-7; a possible D gene is TRBD2 (5 bases). Trimming removed 3 bases from V and 1 base from J, with 16 bases in between. This CDR3 comprises 16 residues. The V gene's germline CDR1 is SEHNR and CDR2 FQNEAQ (reference sequence). CDR3 residues: CASSLFEGLASYEQYF. CDR3 coding DNA: TGTGCCAGCAGCTTGTTCGAAGGGCTAGCTTCCTACGAGCAGTACTTC.

V usage is TRBV2 and J usage is TRBJ1-2; a possible D gene is TRBD1 (6 bases). Germline CDR1 SNHLY, CDR2 FYNNEI. CDR3 length: 14 amino acids. Trimming cost V 7 bases and J 4 bases, with 16 bases left between them. CDR3 DNA: TGTGCCAGCAAAGAGGGGGGGATTGGCTATGGCTACACCTTC. Protein sequence: CASKEGGIGYGYTF.

The chain links TRBV2 to TRBJ2-1; D gene ambiguous. Germline V lookup: CDR1 SNHLY, CDR2 FYNNEI. The CDR3 runs to 15 residues. The V gene lost 6 bases and the J gene lost 4 bases, with 16 bases spanning the gap. The CDR3 sequence: CASSQTPQPYNEQFF. In DNA, the CDR3 is TGTGCCAGCAGCCAAACACCACAACCTTACAATGAGCAGTTCTTC.

The V call is TRBV28, the J call TRBJ1-6, with D perhaps TRBD1 (6 bases). Germline-derived CDR1 and CDR2 are MDHEN and SYDVKM. Trimming shortened V by 7 bases and J by 6 bases, and 16 bases separated the two germline ends. The CDR3 consists of 15 residues. The DNA of the CDR3 is TGTGCCAGCACCTCCCCGGGGGGCCCTAATTCACCCCTCCACTTT. Protein: CASTSPGGPNSPLHF.

The chain combines TRBV11-2 with TRBJ1-4, with D perhaps TRBD1 (5 bases). The CDR3 loop spans 14 amino acids. Germline loops: CDR1 SGHAT, CDR2 FQNNGV. Trimming took off 7 bases at V and 4 bases at J, with 13 bases between the two ends. CDR3 protein: CASTPPGLNEKLFF. The CDR3 DNA sequence: TGTGCCAGCACCCCTCCGGGACTTAATGAAAAACTGTTTTTT.

The rearrangement uses TRBV6-6 and TRBJ2-5; 10 nucleotides align to TRBD1. Trimming removed 8 bases from V and 5 bases from J; junction bases left unmatched: 5. The CDR3 extends over 13 amino acids. CDR1 is MNHNY, CDR2 SVGAGI, per germline (reference sequence). This CDR3 reads CASRQGARETQYF. As DNA, the CDR3 is TGTGCCAGCCGACAGGGGGCTAGGGAGACCCAGTACTTC.

The genes are TRBV2 and TRBJ2-7, with unresolved D. There are 14 residues in the CDR3. Germline V gene data show CDR1 as SNHLY and CDR2 as FYNNEI. V was cut by 6 bases and J by 0 bases, with 12 bases left in between. Here the CDR3 reads CASSFGRSSYEQYF. CDR3 in DNA: TGTGCCAGCAGCTTCGGTCGCAGCTCCTACGAGCAGTACTTC. The variable domain in full, completed from reference TRBV2 and TRBJ2-7, reads EPEVTQTPSHQVTQMGQEVILRCVPISNHLYFYWYRQILGQKVEFLVSFYNNEISEKSEIFDDQFSVERPDGSNFTLKIRSTKLEDSAMYFCASSFGRSSYEQYFGPGTRLTVT.

The CDR3 coding sequence is TGTGCCAGCAGCCCGCGGACGAGCTCCTACGAGCAGTACTTC. Amino acids: CASSPRTSSYEQYF. The chain uses TRBV4-2 and TRBJ2-7; no clear D. The CDR3 is 14 residues long. Trimming left V 4 bases short and J 0 bases short, with 10 bases between. Germline loops: CDR1 LGHNA, CDR2 YNFKEQ.

This clone has only one observation. This rearrangement joins TRBV30 to TRBJ1-6; TRBD1 might be the D (5 bases). Germline CDR1 GTSNPN, CDR2 SVGIG (reference sequence). The CDR3 is made up of 14 amino acids. V was cut by 0 bases and J by 7 bases, with 10 bases left in between. As DNA, the CDR3 is TGTGCCTGGAGTGTCGGGGGAGGGAATTCACCCCTCCACTTT. Translation gives CAWSVGGGNSPLHF.

The rearrangement joins TRBV2 to TRBJ2-1, with 7 positions matching TRBD2. The CDR3 contains 15 residues. With 8 bases clipped from V and 0 bases from J, the junction kept 7 bases outside the gene matches. CDR1 and CDR2 (germline): SNHLY, FYNNEI. The CDR3 DNA is TGTGCCAGCGGTAGTCGCGGGAGCTCCTACAATGAGCAGTTCTTC. Translating it yields CASGSRGSSYNEQFF.

The rearrangement joins TRBV7-2 to TRBJ2-5; D is possibly TRBD2 (5 bases). The CDR3 sequence is 14 residues long. CDR1 and CDR2 from the germline V gene are SGHTA and FQGNSA. V lost 3 bases and J lost 2, with 10 bases in between. CDR3 nucleotides: TGTGCCAGCAGCTTTGGAAGACTACAAGAGACCCAGTACTTC. Amino acids: CASSFGRLQETQYF.

Points on this clone: Different DNA sequences within this sample yield the same CDR3. The rearrangement links TRBV28 to TRBJ1-3, with no clear D. The CDR3 has 14 amino acids. V lost 2 bases and J 1 base, leaving 6 bases between the germline ends. CDR1 is MDHEN and CDR2 is SYDVKM in the germline V gene. CDR3 DNA sequence: TGTGCCAGCAGTTTAAGGAGTTCTGGAAACACCATATATTTT. Protein sequence: CASSLRSSGNTIYF.

The V gene is TRBV10-2, the J gene TRBJ1-2; TRBD1 might be the D (6 bases). Germline V gene sequence: CDR1 WSHSY, CDR2 SAAADI. CDR3 length equals 12 residues. Trimming removed 2 bases at V and 7 bases at J, with 8 bases between. The DNA for the CDR3 is TGCGCCAGCAGTGAGACAGGGACTGGCTACACCTTC. This translates into CASSETGTGYTF.

This clone was detected once. V gene TRBV7-6 combines with J gene TRBJ2-7; 10 nucleotides align to TRBD2. The germline V gene encodes CDR1 SGHVS and CDR2 FNYEAQ. V lost 10 bases to trimming and J lost 3 bases; unmatched junction nucleotides: 12. The CDR3 extends over 15 amino acids. CDR3 sequence: CATSAPLAGNYEQYF. The CDR3, as DNA: TGTGCCACAAGCGCCCCACTAGCGGGGAACTACGAGCAGTACTTC.

The rearrangement joins TRBV10-2 to TRBJ2-2; 12 bases fit TRBD2. The CDR3 totals 15 residues. The junction had 5 bases not matched to a gene; V was cut back by 6 bases and J by 6 bases. Per germline, CDR1 WSHSY and CDR2 SAAADI. CDR3 protein: CASSLAGGPAGELFF. The CDR3 DNA reads TGCGCCAGCAGCCTAGCGGGAGGGCCCGCCGGGGAGCTGTTTTTT.

The chain combines TRBV6-5 with TRBJ1-5; a weak D match, TRBD1 (5 bases). With 2 bases removed from V and 4 bases from J, the gap between germline ends came to 9 bases. Germline CDR1 and CDR2: MNHEY and SVGAGI. The CDR3 runs to 14 residues. The CDR3 coding sequence is TGTGCCAGCAGTTACCCCGGGGGGAATCAGCCCCAGCATTTT. Protein sequence: CASSYPGGNQPQHF.

The J gene is TRBJ1-3, the V gene TRBV5-1, with D possibly matching TRBD1 (5 bases). Trimming removed 4 bases from V and 0 bases from J, with 11 bases in between. CDR3 length: 15 amino acids. Germline V gene lookup returns CDR1 SGHRS and CDR2 YFSETQ. CDR3 bases: TGCGCCAGCAGCCCCGGAGGGGACTCTGGAAACACCATATATTTT. This codes for CASSPGGDSGNTIYF.

Of note for this clone: The same CDR3 can be traced to other DNA sequences in this sample. The rearrangement links TRBV6-5 to TRBJ2-7; TRBD1 or TRBD2 may be the D gene (6 bases each). The germline gives CDR1 MNHEY, CDR2 SVGAGI. The CDR3 loop spans 13 amino acids. V shed 6 bases and J shed 2 bases, with 11 bases lying between them. CDR3 in amino acids: CASRKGGTYEQYF. CDR3 nucleotides: TGTGCCAGCAGAAAAGGGGGGACCTACGAGCAGTACTTC.

This chain uses TRBV7-8 with TRBJ1-2; D is uncertain. The CDR3 consists of 14 residues. Trimming took 2 bases from V and 0 from J, leaving 7 bases between them. Germline lookup yields CDR1 SGHVS and CDR2 FQNEAQ. The CDR3 DNA reads TGTGCCAGCAGCTTATTTGGAACTAACTATGGCTACACCTTC. This sequence encodes CASSLFGTNYGYTF.

Note on this clone: The identical CDR3 is also encoded by other nucleotide sequences in the sample. The chain employs TRBV5-1 and TRBJ1-5; D remains ambiguous. Per germline, CDR1 SGHRS and CDR2 YFSETQ. Trimming shortened V by 0 bases and J by 0 bases, and 7 bases separated the two germline ends. This CDR3 has 15 amino acids. The CDR3 sequence: CASSLVPDSNQPQHF. The CDR3 DNA is TGCGCCAGCAGCTTGGTTCCAGATAGCAATCAGCCCCAGCATTTT.

About this clone: Other DNA sequences from this sample encode an identical CDR3 as well. The DNA for the CDR3 is TGTGCCAGCAGCTTGAGCGGCACAGATACGCAGTATTTT. Its protein is CASSLSGTDTQYF. The chain is built from TRBV5-4 and TRBJ2-3, with D unclear. CDR1 is SGHNT and CDR2 is YYREEE in the germline V gene (reference sequence). The CDR3 length is 13 residues. The V and J ends lost 1 base and 1 base respectively, with 4 bases between them.

The gene calls are TRBV1 and TRBJ1-5; the table names TRBD1, a call not compared with the DNA. TRBV1 is deemed a pseudogene. The length of the CDR3 is 15 residues. For the CDR3, the DNA is TGCACCAGCAGCCACCTTGGGACAGGGAAGGAGCCCCAGCATTTT. Translating it yields CTSSHLGTGKEPQHF.

This clone was observed a single time. Other DNA sequences in the same sample also yield this CDR3. V usage is TRBV5-1 and J usage is TRBJ1-2; 9 bases are shared with TRBD1. The CDR3 is made up of 14 amino acids. CDR1 SGHRS and CDR2 YFSETQ come from the germline V gene. Unmatched junction bases numbered 4, after V lost 5 bases and J lost 2 bases. The DNA of the CDR3 is TGCGCCAGCAGTTCCGGGACAGGGAACTATGGCTACACCTTC. Protein: CASSSGTGNYGYTF.

The chain uses TRBV6-5 and TRBJ1-5; D is ambiguous. V was trimmed by 6 bases and J by 6 bases, leaving 15 bases between them. Per germline, CDR1 MNHEY and CDR2 SVGAGI. CDR3 length equals 14 residues. The CDR3 DNA reads as TGTGCCAGCAGAAGGGAAAGCGCTGGTCAGCCCCAGCATTTT. This translates into CASRRESAGQPQHF.

V is TRBV7-9 and J is TRBJ2-5; the D gene could be TRBD1 or TRBD2 (6 bases each). Trimming left V 4 bases short and J 3 bases short, with 18 bases between. CDR1 SEHNR and CDR2 FQNEAQ come from the germline V gene (reference sequence). This CDR3 comprises 16 residues. The CDR3 nucleotides are TGTGCCAGCAGCTACACGGGGGCCGGGGGCAAAGAGACCCAGTACTTC. Residues: CASSYTGAGGKETQYF.

A single count supports this clone. The rearrangement uses TRBV15 and TRBJ1-5, with D perhaps TRBD1 (5 bases). CDR1 and CDR2 (germline): LNHNV, YYDKDF (reference sequence). Trimming took 5 bases from V and 7 from J, leaving 15 bases between them. The CDR3 covers 14 residues. Written as DNA, the CDR3 is TGTGCCACCAGCGTAGAAGGGGTCGCGCAGCCCCAGCATTTT. This codes for CATSVEGVAQPQHF.